This is a list of T cell receptor beta chains from one sample in a study of blood T cell repertoires in COVID-19. Using immunoSEQ multiplex PCR, the repertoire was profiled, and TCRdb retains in-frame clones only, with some absent. The profile covers approximately 200,000 clones, with about 80% appearing a single time and less than 2.5% taken by the ten largest. Sequencing input: peripheral blood. The receptor source for this set is an older woman with acute or convalescent COVID-19. The CDR3 runs from the conserved cysteine through the conserved F or W. D genes are given only for firm matches. Size tells how often a clone was seen (once, few, many) or the class of an expanded clone, and some rows leave it out.

>-|TRBD1|TRBV7-9|TRBJ1-3
TGTGCCAGCAGCTTAACAGGGGGTACCTCTGGAAACACCATATATTTT
CASSLTGGTSGNTIYF
>-|-|TRBV9|TRBJ2-6
TGTGCCAGCAGCGCCCCATCTGGGGCCAACGTCCTGACTTTC
CASSAPSGANVLTF
>-|TRBD1|TRBV18|TRBJ1-6
TGTGCCAGCTCACCTTCCCATGCCGGGACAGGGAATTCACCCCTCCACTTT
CASSPSHAGTGNSPLHF
>-|-|TRBV12-1|TRBJ2-1
TGTGCCAGCAGACTTGCGCCTAGCGGGGGGGCAGAGGCCCACAATGAGCAGTTCTTC
CASRLAPSGGAEAHNEQFF
>-|-|TRBV19|TRBJ2-5
TGTGCCAGTAGTATAGGTGCGACAGTACAAGAGACCCAGTACTTC
CASSIGATVQETQYF
>few|TRBD1|TRBV3-1/TRBV3-2|TRBJ1-2
TGTGCCAGCAGCCAAGATATACGGGACAGGGTTAATGGCTACACCTTC
CASSQDIRDRVNGYTF
>-|TRBD1|TRBV19|TRBJ1-5
TGTGCCAGTAGTGAACAGGGGAGTAGTCAGCCCCAGCATTTT
CASSEQGSSQPQHF
>few|-|TRBV6-1|TRBJ1-4
TGTGCCAGCAGTGAAGCTTTTCTTGCAACTAATGAAAAACTGTTTTTT
CASSEAFLATNEKLFF
>-|TRBD1|TRBV19|TRBJ1-5
TGTGCCAGCAAGACAGGGCTAGGCCAGCCCCAGCATTTT
CASKTGLGQPQHF
>once|-|TRBV7-2|TRBJ2-4
TGTGCCAGCAGCTTCAGGGGCCAGGGGCGGAACATTCAGTACTTC
CASSFRGQGRNIQYF
>-|TRBD2|TRBV2|TRBJ2-1
TGTGCCAGCAGTGAAGCGCGGCTAGCGGGGGGGGGCAATGAGCAGTTCTTC
CASSEARLAGGGNEQFF
>-|-|TRBV20-1|TRBJ1-6
TGCAGTGCTAGTCAACCGGGACAACCTAATTCACCCCTCCACTTT
CSASQPGQPNSPLHF
>once|-|TRBV6-1|TRBJ2-3
TGTGCCAGCAGTGAAGACTACTTCACAGATACGCAGTATTTT
CASSEDYFTDTQYF
>few|TRBD1|TRBV7-9|TRBJ1-2
TGTGCCAGCAGCATGACCGGGACAGGGGGCTATGGCTACACCTTC
CASSMTGTGGYGYTF
>-|TRBD1|TRBV2|TRBJ2-5
TGTGCCAGCAGTGAACCAACCGGGACAGAGGATCGGAGGACCCAGTACTTC
CASSEPTGTEDRRTQYF
>once|-|TRBV4-1|TRBJ2-1
TGCGCCAGCAGCCATGCCCGGGGCTACAATGAGCAGTTCTTC
CASSHARGYNEQFF
>-|-|TRBV7-2|TRBJ2-7
TGTGCCAGCAGCTTAGTGGGGGGGCGTCTCTACGAGCAGTACTTC
CASSLVGGRLYEQYF
>-|TRBD1|TRBV10-3|TRBJ1-3
TGTGCGACCTGGCAGGGGGCTCGAAACACCATATATTTT
CATWQGARNTIYF
>once|-|TRBV7-2|TRBJ1-4
TGTGCCAGCAGCCCCCAGACAGAGGTTAATGAAAAACTGTTTTTT
CASSPQTEVNEKLFF
>-|-|TRBV6-1|TRBJ1-1
TGTGCCAGCAGTGAATTTGGGGGGGGCACTGAAGCTTTCTTT
CASSEFGGGTEAFF
>-|-|TRBV27|TRBJ2-1
TGTGCCAGCAGCCCCACGACTAGTTACAATGAGCAGTTCTTC
CASSPTTSYNEQFF
>-|-|TRBV5-4|TRBJ1-1
TGTGCCAGCAGCTTATGGGGCGGCGTCACTGAAGCTTTCTTT
CASSLWGGVTEAFF
>-|TRBD1|TRBV6-5|TRBJ2-7
TGTGCCAGCAGTTACCGACAGGGTTACTCCTACGAGCAGTACTTC
CASSYRQGYSYEQYF
>-|-|TRBV20-1|TRBJ2-3
TGCAGTGCTAGTGAGGGGGGGCTAGGAGATACGCAGTATTTT
CSASEGGLGDTQYF
>-|-|TRBV7-9|TRBJ1-1
TGTGCCAGCAGCTTAGGGGCAGGCCGGAACACTGAAGCTTTCTTT
CASSLGAGRNTEAFF
>once|TRBD1|TRBV7-9|TRBJ1-6
TGTGCCAGCAGCTCGGGACAGGGAGGTGCTTCACCCCTCCACTTT
CASSSGQGGASPLHF
>-|TRBD1|TRBV12-3/TRBV12-4|TRBJ1-1
TGTGCCAGTCGGACAGGACTGAACACTGAAGCTTTCTTT
CASRTGLNTEAFF
>-|TRBD2|TRBV30|TRBJ2-1
TGTGCCTGGAGTTCCTTTAGCGGGGGGGGCGTGATCGAGCAGTTCTTC
CAWSSFSGGGVIEQFF
>once|TRBD1|TRBV6-5|TRBJ1-5
TGTGCCAGCAGGACAGGGGAAGGGAACAATCAGCCCCAGCATTTT
CASRTGEGNNQPQHF
>once|-|TRBV9|TRBJ2-2
TGTGCCAGCTCTCCAATGGACCGACTAGAAAACACCGGGGAGCTGTTTTTT
CASSPMDRLENTGELFF
>-|-|TRBV10-3|TRBJ2-7
TGTGCCATCAGTGACACCTCAGGGGGGTTTAACGAGCAGTACTTC
CAISDTSGGFNEQYF
>-|TRBD2|TRBV4-1|TRBJ2-3
TGCGCCAGCAGCCAAGATATCAGGGCTAGCGGGGGGCTCCCGTTTTTT
CASSQDIRASGGLPFF
>-|TRBD1|TRBV18|TRBJ1-1
TGTGCCAGCTCACCACGACAGGGCCTCACTGAAGCTTTCTTT
CASSPRQGLTEAFF
>once|TRBD2|TRBV7-6|TRBJ2-2
TGTGCCAGCAGCTTAGAGCGGGATGGAGACGGGGAGCTGTTTTTT
CASSLERDGDGELFF
>once|TRBD2|TRBV7-2|TRBJ2-2
TGTGCCAGCAGGACCGGGACTAGGGGCACCGGGGAGCTGTTTTTT
CASRTGTRGTGELFF
>once|-|TRBV2|TRBJ2-5
TGTGCCAGCAGTGACCCGCACCTCGGGGCCCAGTACTTC
CASSDPHLGAQYF
>once|-|TRBV29-1|TRBJ2-7
TGCAGCGTCCGGGACAACACCTACGAGCAGTACTTC
CSVRDNTYEQYF
>-|-|TRBV7-3|TRBJ2-5
TGTGCCAGCAGCCCCCCCCGGGACACCCCCTTCCAAGAGACCCAGTACTTC
CASSPPRDTPFQETQYF
>-|-|TRBV11-2|TRBJ2-7
TGTGCCAGCAGCAAATCGTACGAGCAGTACTTC
CASSKSYEQYF
>-|TRBD1|TRBV23-1|TRBJ2-7
TGCGCCAGCATCCACTGGGGCAGGGGGCATCGCCACGAGCAGTACTTC
CASIHWGRGHRHEQYF
>-|-|TRBV18|TRBJ1-3
TGTGCCAGCTCACCAGGTTACAGAAACACCATATATTTT
CASSPGYRNTIYF
>-|-|TRBV29-1|TRBJ2-1
TGCAGCGTTGTCGGAGGGTCGGGCTCCTACAATGAGCAGTTCTTC
CSVVGGSGSYNEQFF